This T cell receptor (beta chain) was obtained from a study of graft-versus-host responses after intestinal transplantation. About the study: Every recipient had anti-thymocyte globulin induction and about three years of tacrolimus plus steroids.

Repertoires were generated with immunoSEQ multiplex PCR, while TCRdb's copy carries only in-frame clones and drops some. The sample lists about 120,000 clones, 90% seen once, with roughly 0.2% in the top ten. About this clone itself: Its antigen is currently unknown.

Findings and caveats of the study: Recipient marrow held GvH clones, some first seen in ileum or blood.

This sequence was found in a human donor who received an intestinal transplant. The input for sequencing was unstimulated CD4+ T cells sorted from spleen or lymph node cells, taken before intestinal transplant.

The CDR3 here is CAWSSSDRRITGELFF. The CDR3 DNA sequence: TGTGCCTGGAGTTCTTCAGACAGAAGAATCACCGGGGAGCTGTTTTTT. The gene calls are TRBV30 and TRBJ2-2; tentatively, D is TRBD1 (5 bases). This CDR3 region has 16 residues. Trimming stripped 2 bases from V and 4 bases from J, with 17 bases between. Germline lookup yields CDR1 GTSNPN and CDR2 SVGIG (reference sequence).